This TCR beta chain was identified during a study of shared clonotypes between healthy human individuals. The wider study: CD4 naive and CD4 memory each took three plates per donor, while CD8 naive took two and CD8 memory one.

Roughly 210 ng DNA, around 30,000 T cell genomes, went into each sorted-subset replicate PCR. Repertoires were generated with immunoSEQ multiplex PCR, while TCRdb's copy carries only in-frame clones and drops some. The sample has 1,500,000 or so clones, approximately 96% seen once; the top ten hold 1% to 1.5%. V was pared by 5 bases and J by 0 bases, with 16 bases between. CDR3 size: 17 residues. Per germline, CDR1 SGHVS and CDR2 FNYEAQ. The sample holds one count of this clone. Antigen specificity is unknown. Overall study results and limits: Clonotype sharing levels among donors were expected to vary with sequencing depth.

This receptor was taken from a young man in good health. The chain uses TRBV7-6 and TRBJ2-2, with D possibly being TRBD2 (5 bases). The sample comprised naive CD4+ T cells sorted from blood. The subset is: CD45RA+ positively selected. The CDR3 DNA follows: TGTGCCAGCAGCCTCTATACGGGAAAGGCGAACACCGGGGAGCTGTTTTTT. Its translation: CASSLYTGKANTGELFF. The complete variable domain, with remaining parts taken from reference TRBV7-6 and TRBJ2-2, reads GAGVSQSPRYKVTKRGQDVALRCDPISGHVSLYWYRQALGQGPEFLTYFNYEAQQDKSGLPNDRFSAERPEGSISTLTIQRTEQRDSAMYRCASSLYTGKANTGELFFGEGSRLTVL.